This T cell receptor beta chain was documented in a study of cytomegalovirus exposure and HLA in healthy donors (dated by TCRdb to 2016 to 2017). Regarding the complete study: An earlier analysis of approximately 640 of the donors reported roughly 270 Gb of sequence data and around 120 million unique TCR beta sequences from about 200 million T cells. Roughly 300 gigabases of sequencing data and tens of millions of unique TCR sequences were included in an early release covering several hundred HLA-typed donors. The genetic ancestry cluster associated with self-reported Caucasian donors included 70% to 85% of the approximately 400 genotyped donors. The study aimed to test whether signatures of past pathogen exposure could be identified by cataloging public T cell receptors. The T cell repertoires of 550 to 850 subjects were profiled by immunosequencing and related to cytomegalovirus serostatus. A separate validation cohort of roughly 120 different subjects was used in addition to the 666-subject first cohort. To predict cytomegalovirus infection status, the study brought together high-throughput TCR immunosequencing, statistical association of individual TCRs with disease status, and machine learning. A later analysis re-examined previously published TCR beta repertoires from more than 650 donors and added high-resolution HLA genotyping to investigate patterns of TCR occurrence. The later analysis used no new phenotypic data to find candidate immune exposures, relying instead on TCR beta sequences and their occurrence across donors. An earlier analysis of some 500 of the donors applied high-throughput TCR beta sequencing to assess whether each TCR beta V gene segment acted as functional or pseudogenic. Donor age, sex, ethnicity and CMV serostatus were compiled alongside the repertoire data. A later genetic analysis used genome-wide SNP genotypes for about three fifths of the 666 donors, treating that subset as a discovery cohort. Every repertoire in the discovery cohort had been generated on one and the same sequencing platform. Both class I and class II loci were covered by HLA typing, at four-digit resolution. Typing coverage varied by locus: 629-630 donors for A, B, C, DRB1 and DQB1; approximately 560 for DQA1; approximately 570 for DPA1; around 450 for DPB1. A few DR-DQ haplotypes were treated as single units for association and clustering because of strong linkage in the cohort. Among 350 to 400 genotyped donors of the cohort, an average of approximately 240,000 unique TCR beta nucleotide sequences were sequenced per donor, about a sixth of them non-productive. Points the paper makes about the study in general: In a later genetic analysis, a missense DCLRE1C variant was associated with V-gene and J-gene trimming of TCR beta chains, and the association was replicated in an independent cohort. According to the authors, the approach could potentially be generalized to other disease states and immunological phenotypes. The cohort was sequenced for TCR beta chains only, and without alpha or paired-chain data the features that could be detected were limited. Assigning TCR associations to individual alleles was difficult when HLA alleles, especially DR and DQ, strongly co-occurred. Because the 87-base-pair reads could not distinguish some IMGT-functional V segments, including TRBV6-2 and TRBV6-3, those segments were excluded. A further reported finding was that TCR beta sequences accurately predicted the HLA-A and HLA-B alleles for most subjects in the first cohort. In an earlier analysis of around 500 of the donors, most TCR beta V segments appeared in productive rearrangements about 87% or about 30% of the time, broadly matching IMGT annotations. Most TCR sequences were seen in very few donors, while some public TCRs were found in many individuals. A group of highly shared sequence variants was considered likely to be a technical artifact of the sequencing pipeline. Because HLA typing was missing for some donors at each locus, association tests included only the typed subset. A few of the identified cytomegalovirus-associated TCR beta chains were confirmed in vitro to be specific for cytomegalovirus antigens. A later analysis reported that several top co-occurrence clusters appeared linked to parvovirus B19, influenza, CMV and Epstein-Barr virus. The classifier was reported to diagnose cytomegalovirus status with high specificity and sensitivity in both the original and validation cohorts. Compared with equally common non-associated chains, HLA-associated TCR beta chains in a later analysis were more clonally expanded and had lower generation probabilities. The earlier analysis of a few hundred of the donors excluded seventeen rarely observed V segments, including chromosome 9 orphons, because counts were too low. At a false discovery rate of 0.05, a later analysis linked 15,000 to 20,000 TCR beta sequences to specific HLA alleles. Correlated functional status among segregating V segments might be attributable to linkage disequilibrium, but an unknown experimental factor could not be ruled out. Immune exposure information for the cohort was limited to CMV serostatus. In a later analysis, the rate of TCR association differed among HLA loci, with DRB1 alleles having the most associated TCRs and HLA-C alleles having the fewest. A later analysis found that most CMV-associated TCR beta chains appeared HLA-restricted, with HLA associations seemingly driven largely by CMV exposure. Roughly uniform sequencing depth across donors was assumed in presence/absence analyses, although this assumption may not hold. In a later genetic analysis, fewer N-insertions in productive TCRs were reported among donors in an Asian-associated ancestry cluster than the approximately 710-donor mean. A total of roughly 160 TCR beta chains were listed by the study as associated with cytomegalovirus.

Libraries were constructed by the immunoSEQ multiplex PCR assay. For the multiplex PCR, a mixture combining 60 forward primers for TCR Vbeta segments and 13 reverse primers for TCR Jbeta segments was used. The CDR3 region of rearranged TCR beta genes was amplified from genomic DNA with a multiplex PCR assay. On the Illumina HiSeq System, the amplified TCR beta libraries were sequenced as 87-base-pair reads. The paper's processing steps were these. A later analysis tallied approximately 87 million unique TCR beta chains across the 700 or so repertoires, and about 12 million of those chains were shared by two or more donors. Raw reads were error-corrected and collapsed into unique sequences with a nearest-neighbor algorithm that merged closely related sequences to remove PCR and sequencing errors. Alignment of CDR3 sequences to IMGT reference sequences was used to assign V, D and J gene segments. For a sequence to be retained, a match of at least six nucleotides to both a V gene segment and a J gene segment was required. Rearrangements were classified as productive when the CDR3 lacked stop codons and remained in frame with V and J, and all other rearrangements were classified as non-productive. CDR3 was defined by IMGT convention, running from the second conserved V-encoded cysteine to the conserved J-encoded phenylalanine. Sequences without an unambiguous match to a single V gene segment were excluded from the earlier analysis of about 600 of the donors. In an earlier analysis of a few hundred of the donors, V segments were called functional above 56.7% productive rearrangements and were called segregating when the between-donor standard deviation exceeded 5%. To diagnose cytomegalovirus status from the catalog of TCR beta chain sequences, a statistical classification framework was built. A later analysis assigned V and J genes by comparing TCR nucleotide sequences with IMGT/GENE-DB human TR gene sequences. The TCRdist pipeline was used in a later analysis to assign CDR3 sequences and most-parsimonious VDJ recombination scenarios. In a later analysis, each TCR beta chain was defined by its CDR3 amino acid sequence together with its V-gene family, and reads lacking a unique V-gene family were excluded. In a later analysis, fewer than 600 highly shared, low-generation-probability nucleotide sequences were removed to address suspected cross-contamination and a sequencing artifact. In a later analysis, a clonal expansion index was calculated for each public chain from normalized within-repertoire ranks of inferred template counts. A later analysis computed generation probabilities with a VDJ recombination model fitted to out-of-frame rearrangements, and checked the results against IGoR. A later analysis scored TCR-TCR, TCR-HLA and TCR-CMV co-occurrence with hypergeometric tests, applying a repertoire-size bias correction to TCR pairs. To estimate false discovery rates, a later analysis permuted the HLA or CMV assignments 20 times. In a later analysis, co-occurring TCRs were grouped using DBSCAN, and TCRdist sequence similarity was added for clustering within HLA-allele-positive subsets. Co-occurrence clustering excluded repertoires with fewer than 30,000 or more than 120,000 public chains, plus five with anomalous nucleotide sharing. Imported from immuneACCESS, the table was reduced by TCRdb to in-frame sequences with V and J called. These copies leave out some clones; in studies compared against another copy, an unresolved V gene accounts for under half, and the cause of the remainder is not known. V, J and clone size were drawn from that table, and D and trimming were deduced from the DNA. In all, the sample holds 200,000 or so clones, and approximately 78% of those were seen once. Roughly 3.1% of the sample lies in the top ten.

The cohort consisted of 666 healthy bone marrow donors. At the time of sampling, every cohort member was nominally healthy, though immune exposures that went unrecorded were likely present. The donor tested CMV seronegative, placing the donor among the 350 to 400 seronegative members of the cohort. Each donor provided a peripheral blood sample, and peripheral blood mononuclear cells were used for TCR beta sequencing. Genomic DNA extraction from the blood cell samples was performed with the Qiagen DNeasy Blood Extraction Kit. Including the terminal cysteine and phenylalanine, the CDR3 comprises 15 residues. Kept here is only the CDR3 DNA, which spans 45 bases and is read in frame from base 1. Clipping removes 3 bases from V and 1 base from J, with 4 as the unmatched junction base count. The CDR1 and CDR2 encoded by the germline V gene are SGHRS and YFSETQ. About this clone: The target of this receptor is not known. Base-call qualities are not available, and no considerably larger clone is one nucleotide away.

Specimen: PBMCs. The V gene is TRBV5-1 and the J gene is TRBJ2-1, and 7 junction bases match TRBD2. The source is a man aged 25 to 40 in good health and CMV-seronegative. The nucleotides are TGCGCCAGCAGCTCCGGACTAGTTTCCTACAATGAGCAGTTCTTC. It encodes CASSSGLVSYNEQFF.